The T cell receptor beta chain under discussion was sequenced for a study of cytomegalovirus exposure and HLA in healthy donors. Study summary: Falling in the Caucasian-associated ancestry cluster were 80% to 85% of 300 to 500 genotyped donors.

This clone was counted only a few times. PCR used 60 Vbeta primers and 13 Jbeta primers. TCRdb keeps only in-frame clones here, not all; method: immunoSEQ multiplex PCR. Of about 160,000 clones in the sample, 80% to 90% were seen once. Losses at the gene ends were 0 bases for V and 1 base for J; bases not matched to a gene: 10. CDR3 length equals 20 residues. The sample was PBMCs. This clonotype was sampled from a woman aged 45-60 years in good health and CMV-seronegative. This chain links TRBV5-3 with TRBJ2-1, with 13 bases aligning to TRBD2. TRBV5-3 is noted as an ORF with a role that remains uncertain. In nucleotides, the CDR3 is TGTGCCAGAAGCTTGGCCGGGGGACTAGCGGGACAGCTATCCTACAATGAGCAGTTCTTC. Amino acids: CARSLAGGLAGQLSYNEQFF.